What follows are 15 T cell receptor beta chains derived from one specimen sequenced in a study of cytotoxic CD8 clonotypes in ibrutinib-treated CLL. Libraries were prepared by immunoSEQ multiplex PCR; TCRdb keeps only in-frame clonotypes and omits some of them. The repertoire holds around 250,000 clones, with less than 75% as singletons. The source was PBMCs, collected after 24 months of ibrutinib treatment. These receptors all stem from a human donor with chronic lymphocytic leukemia.

This clone has just one count. V usage is TRBV18 and J usage is TRBJ1-1; no clear D gene. The V and J ends lost 3 bases and 5 bases respectively, with 13 bases between them. Germline V gives CDR1 KGHSH, CDR2 LQKENI. The CDR3 has 14 residues. The DNA of the CDR3 is TGTGCCAGCTCACCTGCTAGGGATGGGACTGAAGCTTTCTTT. Protein: CASSPARDGTEAFF.

This chain uses TRBV25-1 with TRBJ1-4; possible D gene TRBD1, 6 bases. V was pared by 3 bases and J by 8 bases, with 13 bases between. Germline V lookup: CDR1 MGHDK, CDR2 SYGVNS. This CDR3 region has 14 residues. DNA for the CDR3: TGTGCCAGCAGTGAGCAGGGGAAGAGCGAAAAACTGTTTTTT. Amino acids: CASSEQGKSEKLFF.

The V gene is TRBV2, the J gene TRBJ2-7; no clear D. With 7 bases removed from V and 3 bases from J, the gap between germline ends came to 16 bases. The CDR3 covers 14 residues. Germline values: CDR1 SNHLY, CDR2 FYNNEI. The CDR3 region has the DNA TGTGCCAGCATCAAAGGACCGTCCTACTACGAGCAGTACTTC. This translates into CASIKGPSYYEQYF. The whole variable domain, remainder taken from reference TRBV2 and TRBJ2-7, is EPEVTQTPSHQVTQMGQEVILRCVPISNHLYFYWYRQILGQKVEFLVSFYNNEISEKSEIFDDQFSVERPDGSNFTLKIRSTKLEDSAMYFCASIKGPSYYEQYFGPGTRLTVT.

The V call is TRBV28, the J call TRBJ1-2, with 7 positions matching TRBD1. Germline lookup yields CDR1 MDHEN and CDR2 SYDVKM. The CDR3 covers 13 residues. Unmatched junction bases numbered 5, after V lost 8 bases and J lost 2 bases. The CDR3 sequence: CASGKGQNYGYTF. The CDR3 coding sequence is TGTGCCAGCGGAAAGGGACAGAACTATGGCTACACCTTC.

V and J are TRBV19 and TRBJ2-7; D may be TRBD1 (6 bases). V lost 4 bases to trimming and J lost 5 bases, with 9 bases between them. Germline loops: CDR1 LNHDA, CDR2 SQIVND (reference sequence). CDR3 length equals 12 residues. The CDR3 region has the DNA TGTGCCAGTAGTAGTTACAGGGACGAGCAGTACTTC. Residues: CASSSYRDEQYF.

This rearrangement joins TRBV2 to TRBJ2-3; a possible D gene is TRBD2 (5 bases). V shed 7 bases and J shed 2 bases, with 10 bases lying between them. The CDR3 extends over 13 amino acids. The germline V gene has CDR1 SNHLY and CDR2 FYNNEI. The CDR3 loop is CASTRGFTDTQYF. The CDR3 DNA reads as TGTGCCAGCACTCGCGGGTTCACAGATACGCAGTATTTT.

This chain links TRBV28 with TRBJ1-4; D is unclear. The CDR3 extends over 14 amino acids. Per the germline V gene, CDR1 is MDHEN and CDR2 is SYDVKM. The V end was cut by 2 bases, the J end by 11 bases, with 15 bases between. CDR3 sequence (DNA): TGTGCCAGCAGTTTACCCCACCAAGCAGAGAAACTGTTTTTT. Its translation is CASSLPHQAEKLFF.

This clone was seen a few times. The chain employs TRBV9 and TRBJ1-1; TRBD1 might be the D (5 bases). V lost 3 bases and J 6 bases, leaving 15 bases between the germline ends. Looked up from germline, CDR1 is SGDLS and CDR2 is YYNGEE. This CDR3 is built from 14 residues. The CDR3 spells CASSEDGAYSEAFF. CDR3 DNA: TGTGCCAGCAGCGAAGACGGGGCGTACTCTGAAGCTTTCTTT.

This clone was recorded once. This chain links TRBV25-1 with TRBJ1-5; D is undetermined. Trimming cost V 1 base and J 2 bases, with 6 bases left between them. Germline V gene data show CDR1 as MGHDK and CDR2 as SYGVNS. The CDR3 loop spans 14 amino acids. The CDR3 DNA reads as TGTGCCAGCAGTGAATGGGCTCGCAATCAGCCCCAGCATTTT. Its translation: CASSEWARNQPQHF.

This clone was detected only once. The chain joins TRBV28 to TRBJ2-6, with D maybe TRBD2 (6 bases). The CDR3 consists of 16 residues. Germline-derived CDR1 and CDR2 are MDHEN and SYDVKM. V was cut by 5 bases and J by 4 bases, with 15 bases left in between. The CDR3 coding sequence is TGTGCCAGCAGTATCCCGGAGGGAGACGGGGCCAACGTCCTGACTTTC. Translating it yields CASSIPEGDGANVLTF.

The V call is TRBV27, the J call TRBJ2-1; D may be TRBD2 (6 bases). Trimming shortened V by 6 bases and J by 11 bases, and 11 bases separated the two germline ends. This CDR3 spans 11 amino acids. Germline assignment: CDR1 MNHEY and CDR2 SMNVEV (reference sequence). CDR3 sequence (DNA): TGTGCCAGCAGGCGGGGAAACCAGCAGTTCTTC. This encodes CASRRGNQQFF.

This clone turned up a few times. The chain combines TRBV7-6 with TRBJ2-7, with D possibly being TRBD1 (6 bases). The V gene lost 5 bases and the J gene lost 2 bases, with 16 bases spanning the gap. The germline CDR1 and CDR2 sequences are SGHVS and FNYEAQ. The CDR3 length is 15 residues. Here the CDR3 reads CASSRDNRETYEQYF. CDR3 sequence (DNA): TGTGCCAGCAGCCGAGACAACAGGGAAACCTACGAGCAGTACTTC.

Comment on this clone: Other nucleotide sequences in the sample specify the same CDR3. The rearrangement uses TRBV9 and TRBJ2-3; TRBD2 aligns across 9 bases. Trimming cost V 2 bases and J 0 bases; bases outside gene matches: 1. The CDR3 has 15 residues. Germline V gene data show CDR1 as SGDLS and CDR2 as YYNGEE. CDR3 DNA: TGTGCCAGCAGCGTTCTAGCGGGGAGCACAGATACGCAGTATTTT. Amino acids: CASSVLAGSTDTQYF.

In this sample, this clone turned up once. This rearrangement joins TRBV10-3 to TRBJ2-5; D is undetermined. The germline gives CDR1 ENHRY, CDR2 SYGVKD. V was cut by 9 bases and J by 2 bases, with 10 bases left in between. The CDR3 is 12 amino acids. This CDR3 reads CAIGRSQETQYF. The CDR3 DNA follows: TGTGCCATAGGACGGAGTCAAGAGACCCAGTACTTC.

The rearrangement uses TRBV27 and TRBJ1-1; D may be TRBD1 (5 bases). Germline V gene sequence: CDR1 MNHEY, CDR2 SMNVEV (reference sequence). V was cut by 6 bases and J by 4 bases, with 12 bases left in between. This CDR3 contains 13 residues. CDR3 DNA: TGTGCCAGCAGGGCCAGGGTGTTCACTGAAGCTTTCTTT. This translates into CASRARVFTEAFF.